These 15 T cell receptor beta chains came from one sample sequenced in a study of CD8+ T cells in alopecia areata. Treatment indicated: oral pan-JAK inhibitor, 5-10 mg twice daily. RNA, once extracted, was reverse transcribed into cDNA for use as the sequencing template. The assay was immunoSEQ multiplex PCR, and TCRdb's table has in-frame clones only and misses some. Altogether 150,000 to 200,000 clones are present, 50% to 65% being singletons, with the ten largest covering approximately 15%. The sequenced sample was CD4+ T cells sorted from blood, obtained at week 24, from a patient treated with tofacitinib. These receptor sequences come from a human donor with alopecia areata.

This clone has more than one count but fewer than ten. The rearrangement links TRBV2 to TRBJ2-5, with D unclear. Germline CDR1 and CDR2: SNHLY and FYNNEI. Trimming stripped 8 bases from V and 7 bases from J, with 14 bases between. This CDR3 is 12 amino acids long. CDR3 residues: CASRSPSVTQYF. The CDR3 nucleotides are TGTGCCAGCCGAAGTCCCTCCGTGACCCAGTACTTC.

This clone was picked up one time. The rearrangement links TRBV9 to TRBJ1-2; 8 nucleotides match TRBD1. This CDR3 spans 15 amino acids. Germline V lookup: CDR1 SGDLS, CDR2 YYNGEE. V lost 3 bases, J lost 2 bases, and 6 bases stayed unmatched. CDR3 in amino acids: CASSAGQGGNYGYTF. The CDR3 DNA reads TGTGCCAGCAGCGCCGGACAGGGAGGCAACTATGGCTACACCTTC. Together with reference TRBV9 and TRBJ1-2, the CDR3 gives the full variable domain: DSGVTQTPKHLITATGQRVTLRCSPRSGDLSVYWYQQSLDQGLQFLIQYYNGEERAKGNILERFSAQQFPDLHSELNLSSLELGDSALYFCASSAGQGGNYGYTFGSGTRLTVV.

V gene TRBV5-1 combines with J gene TRBJ2-3; D remains ambiguous. With 0 bases removed from V and 2 bases from J, the gap between germline ends came to 10 bases. CDR1 and CDR2 (germline): SGHRS, YFSETQ. This CDR3 has 15 amino acids. CDR3 protein: CASSLAAGITDTQYF. In DNA form, the CDR3 reads TGCGCCAGCAGCTTGGCTGCAGGAATCACAGATACGCAGTATTTT.

This clone was counted between two and nine times. This sequence joins TRBV19 and TRBJ2-1; 15 bases agree with TRBD2. V lost 5 bases to trimming and J lost 6 bases; unmatched junction nucleotides: 8. The length of the CDR3 is 17 residues. The germline V gene encodes CDR1 LNHDA and CDR2 SQIVND (reference sequence). The CDR3 DNA reads as TGTGCCAGTAGTTACCGAGGACTAGCGGGGGGGCCCAATGAGCAGTTCTTC. Translated, it gives CASSYRGLAGGPNEQFF.

This chain uses TRBV29-1 with TRBJ2-3, with 8 bases identical to TRBD1. Germline CDR1 reads SQVTM; CDR2 reads ANQGSEA. CDR3 length: 14 amino acids. Unmatched junction bases numbered 5, after V lost 3 bases and J lost 3 bases. CDR3 residues: CSVDRDRLTDTQYF. The CDR3 nucleotides read TGCAGCGTTGACCGGGACAGGCTAACAGATACGCAGTATTTT.

This clone turned up a few times. Other DNA sequences in the same sample also yield this CDR3. The rearrangement uses TRBV29-1 and TRBJ2-5; the D gene is possibly TRBD2 (5 bases). Trimming removed 4 bases at V and 2 bases at J, with 8 bases between. The CDR3 covers 12 residues. Germline V lookup: CDR1 SQVTM, CDR2 ANQGSEA. The CDR3 sequence is CSVGLPQETQYF. As DNA, the CDR3 is TGCAGCGTTGGACTACCTCAAGAGACCCAGTACTTC.

The CDR3 reads CASSFRWQNYGYTF. The CDR3, as DNA: TGTGCCAGCAGTTTTAGGTGGCAGAACTATGGCTACACCTTC. This rearrangement joins TRBV27 to TRBJ1-2; D is uncertain. This CDR3 has 14 residues. Trimming removed 3 bases from V and 2 bases from J, with 10 bases in between. Germline V CDR1 and CDR2: MNHEY, SMNVEV (reference sequence).

The genes are TRBV7-8 and TRBJ2-3, with D perhaps TRBD2 (7 bases). Trimming took 2 bases from V and 2 from J, leaving 14 bases between them. CDR3 length: 16 amino acids. The germline V gene encodes CDR1 SGHVS and CDR2 FQNEAQ. CDR3 region: CASSLFSGGPTDTQYF. CDR3 DNA: TGTGCCAGCAGCTTATTTTCGGGGGGCCCCACAGATACGCAGTATTTT.

V and J are TRBV23-1 and TRBJ1-4; D is undetermined. TRBV23-1 is known as an ORF, though its function is uncertain. Trimming cost V 5 bases and J 7 bases, with 5 bases left between them. The CDR3 runs 11 residues. The CDR3 DNA reads as TGCGCCAGCAGTTCGGGTGAAAAACTGTTTTTT. It yields the protein CASSSGEKLFF.

The chain joins TRBV9 to TRBJ2-7; TRBD1 might be the D (6 bases). The germline V gene has CDR1 SGDLS and CDR2 YYNGEE. The V gene lost 4 bases and the J gene lost 2 bases, with 16 bases spanning the gap. The CDR3 spans 15 residues. The CDR3 reads CASSLTGTPTYEQYF. CDR3 nucleotides: TGTGCCAGCAGCTTGACCGGGACACCAACCTACGAGCAGTACTTC.

The V and J genes are TRBV18 and TRBJ2-4; TRBD1 might be the D (6 bases). V was clipped by 0 bases and J by 16 bases, with 19 bases between them. Germline CDR1 reads KGHSH; CDR2 reads LQKENI. The CDR3 covers 14 residues. CDR3 in amino acids: CASSPPGTSGRTYF. In DNA, the CDR3 is TGTGCCAGCTCACCACCGGGGACATCGGGCCGGACTTACTTC.

This clone occurred a few times. This chain connects TRBV28 to TRBJ1-2; D is uncertain. This CDR3 has 13 residues. CDR1 and CDR2 from the germline V gene are MDHEN and SYDVKM. The ends were cut back, 6 bases at V and 4 bases at J, with 12 bases in the middle. CDR3 in amino acids: CASSFTRAYGYTF. In DNA form, the CDR3 reads TGTGCCAGCAGCTTCACGAGGGCCTATGGCTACACCTTC.

V gene TRBV29-1 combines with J gene TRBJ2-3; TRBD2 is a possible D gene (6 bases). The CDR3 length is 11 residues. V lost 6 bases, J lost 6 bases, and 10 bases lay in between. Germline V gene lookup returns CDR1 SQVTM and CDR2 ANQGSEA. The CDR3 reads CSVDRGDTQYF. CDR3 bases: TGCAGCGTAGACCGGGGGGATACGCAGTATTTT.

The chain combines TRBV7-9 with TRBJ1-1; D not resolved. This CDR3 contains 12 residues. Germline V gene data show CDR1 as SEHNR and CDR2 as FQNEAQ (reference sequence). V was trimmed by 1 base and J by 8 bases, leaving 8 bases between them. CDR3 loop: CASSLVRGEAFF. For the CDR3, the DNA is TGTGCCAGCAGCTTAGTCCGTGGCGAAGCTTTCTTT.

This chain connects TRBV29-1 to TRBJ1-1; weak D call: TRBD1 (5 bases). CDR1 and CDR2 from the germline V gene are SQVTM and ANQGSEA. The CDR3 runs to 11 residues. With 5 bases removed from V and 7 bases from J, the gap between germline ends came to 11 bases. The CDR3 region has the DNA TGCAGCGTTCGGGACGCCCTTGAAGCTTTCTTT. It codes for CSVRDALEAFF.